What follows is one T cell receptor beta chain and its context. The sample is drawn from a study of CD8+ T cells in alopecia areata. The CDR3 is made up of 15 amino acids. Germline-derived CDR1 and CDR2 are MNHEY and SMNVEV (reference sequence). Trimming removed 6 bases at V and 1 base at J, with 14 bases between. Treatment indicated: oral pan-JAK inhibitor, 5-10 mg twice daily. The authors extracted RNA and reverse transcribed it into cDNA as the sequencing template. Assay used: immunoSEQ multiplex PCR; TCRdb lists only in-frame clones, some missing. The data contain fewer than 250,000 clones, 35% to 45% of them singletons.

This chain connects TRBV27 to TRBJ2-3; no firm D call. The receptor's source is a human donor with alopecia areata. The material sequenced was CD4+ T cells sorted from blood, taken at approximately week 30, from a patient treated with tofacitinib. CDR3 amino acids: CASRNRPLGTDTQYF. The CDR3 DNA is TGTGCCAGCAGAAACCGCCCCCTAGGCACAGATACGCAGTATTTT.